The 7 T cell receptor beta chains below come from one sample, sequenced in a study of T cell clonality in common variable immunodeficiency. Using immunoSEQ multiplex PCR, the repertoire was profiled, and TCRdb retains in-frame clones only, with some absent. The sample contains about 28,000 clones, none occurring once; around 13% lies in the top ten. Sequenced sample: peripheral blood mononuclear cells. These receptors were obtained from a person aged 18 to 75 in good health.

This clone was recorded at least ten times. The read gets to within 3 residues of the CDR3 end, and the germline J gene fills in the rest. This chain uses TRBV7-2 with TRBJ2-5; D uncertain. The CDR3 has 14 residues. With 2 bases removed from V and 1 base from J, the gap between germline ends came to 8 bases. The V gene's germline CDR1 is SGHTA and CDR2 FQGNSA. The sequenced part of the CDR3 DNA is TGTGCCAGCAGCTTATGGCCGAGCCAAGAGACC. The encoded protein is CASSLWPSQET. The full CDR3 protein is CASSLWPSQETQYF.

This clone has a count of ten or more. The CDR3 goes on 3 residues after the read ends, and that part is filled in from the germline J gene. The rearrangement uses TRBV20-1 and TRBJ2-3; 12 nucleotides agree with TRBD2. V shed 6 bases and J 4 bases; nucleotides not matched to a gene: 8. There are 15 residues in the CDR3. Germline V gene data show CDR1 as DFQATT and CDR2 as SNEGSKA (reference sequence). The CDR3 is CSAASGLAGSDTQYF. Partial CDR3 DNA: TGCAGTGCCGCTTCGGGACTAGCGGGTTCAGATACG.

As concerns this clone: The CDR3 end lies 3 residues beyond the end of the read and is filled in from the germline J gene. The chain recombines TRBV7-6 with TRBJ1-5, with D unclear. The CDR3 loop spans 12 amino acids. Germline V gene data show CDR1 as SGHVS and CDR2 as FNYEAQ. The V end lost 4 bases, the J end lost 4 bases, and 5 bases lay between the germline ends. CDR3 sequence: CASSSFNQPQHF. Incomplete CDR3 DNA: TGTGCCAGCAGCTCCTTTAATCAGCCC.

This clone came up a few times. The read falls 3 residues short of the CDR3 end, and the missing part is taken from the germline J gene. The chain uses TRBV18 and TRBJ1-2, with 7 positions matching TRBD1. The J segment lost 5 bases and the V segment lost 4 bases, leaving 7 bases of the junction unmatched. Germline CDR1 KGHSH, CDR2 LQKENI. CDR3 length equals 14 residues. The CDR3 loop reads CASSRERQGYGYTF. The covered CDR3 bases are TGTGCCAGCTCACGGGAAAGACAGGGTTATGGC.

This clone has a count of ten or more. One end of the junction varies from germline; a read error may be responsible. The read halts 3 residues ahead of the CDR3 end, with the missing end drawn from the germline J gene. V usage is TRBV29-1 and J usage is TRBJ1-1; possibly TRBD1 for D (5 bases). The CDR3 has 13 amino acids. The germline V gene has CDR1 SQVTM and CDR2 ANQGSEA. CDR3 sequence reads: CSVEAAGHAEAFF. CDR3 DNA, as far as it was read: TGCAGCGTCGAAGCTGCGGGGCACGCTGAA.

In this sample, this clone turned up many times. The read finishes 3 residues shy of the CDR3 end, and the germline J gene is used to complete it. V gene TRBV6-2 or TRBV6-3 combines with J gene TRBJ2-4, with unresolved D. The CDR3 is 16 residues long. CDR1 and CDR2 (germline): MNHEY, SVGEGT. Trimming left V 2 bases short and J 1 base short, with 12 bases between. CDR3 DNA (partial): TGTGCCAGCAGTTACAGAGGCCTCGGGGCCAAAAACATT. Residues: CASSYRGLGAKNI. The full CDR3 is CASSYRGLGAKNIQYF.

On this clone itself: The sequence runs out 3 residues before the end of the CDR3; the remainder is reconstructed from the germline J gene. The chain has TRBV2 and TRBJ1-2, with D perhaps matching TRBD1 (5 bases). CDR3 length equals 15 residues. Germline CDR1 is SNHLY and CDR2 is FYNNEI. Trimming shortened V by 0 bases and J by 7 bases, and 15 bases separated the two germline ends. CDR3 DNA (partial): TGTGCCAGCAGTGAAGCGCTTCGGGGGAGGTTTGGC. Protein sequence: CASSEALRGRFG. The entire CDR3 protein reads CASSEALRGRFGYTF.